This T cell receptor (beta chain) was documented in a study of blood T cells in healthy people across ages. V lost 6 bases and J lost 4, with 13 bases in between. The CDR3 extends over 13 amino acids. The germline gives CDR1 DFQATT, CDR2 SNEGSKA (reference sequence). A second roughly 6 to 12 cycle PCR used barcoded and J-beta primers. TCRdb itself ran the 5' RACE reads through MiXCR, one entry per CDR3 protein. The top ten clones hold less than 2.5% of a sample with 1.5 million to 2 million distinct CDR3 sequences, around 50% of them seen once. The chain couples TRBV20-1 to TRBJ2-1; D gene uncertain. The clonotype was recovered from a woman between 40 and 50 years old in good health. Sequenced sample: blood. The CDR3 nucleotides read TGCAGTGCGTCCGGAGTCGAGTACAATGAGCAGTTCTTC. Translation: CSASGVEYNEQFF.